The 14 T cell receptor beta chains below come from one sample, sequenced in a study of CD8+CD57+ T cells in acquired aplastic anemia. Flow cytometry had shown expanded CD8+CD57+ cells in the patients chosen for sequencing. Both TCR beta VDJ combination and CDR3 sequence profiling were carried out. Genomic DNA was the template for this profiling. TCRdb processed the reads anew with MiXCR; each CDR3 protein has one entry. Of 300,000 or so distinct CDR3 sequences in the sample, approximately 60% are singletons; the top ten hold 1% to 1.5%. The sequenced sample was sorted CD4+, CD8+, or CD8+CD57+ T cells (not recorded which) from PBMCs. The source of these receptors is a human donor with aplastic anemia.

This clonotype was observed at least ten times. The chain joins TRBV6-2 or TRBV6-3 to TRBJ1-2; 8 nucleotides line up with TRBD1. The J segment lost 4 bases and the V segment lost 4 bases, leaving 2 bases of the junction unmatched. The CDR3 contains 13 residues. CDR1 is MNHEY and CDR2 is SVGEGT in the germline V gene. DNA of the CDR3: TGTGCCAGCAGTTTGACAGGGGTCTATGGCTACACCTTC. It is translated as CASSLTGVYGYTF.

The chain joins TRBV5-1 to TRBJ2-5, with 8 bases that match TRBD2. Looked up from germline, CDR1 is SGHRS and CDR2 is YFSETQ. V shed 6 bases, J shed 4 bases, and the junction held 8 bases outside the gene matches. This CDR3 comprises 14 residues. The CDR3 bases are TGCGCCAGCATGGCCAGCGGGGGTGTAGAGACCCAGTACTTC. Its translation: CASMASGGVETQYF.

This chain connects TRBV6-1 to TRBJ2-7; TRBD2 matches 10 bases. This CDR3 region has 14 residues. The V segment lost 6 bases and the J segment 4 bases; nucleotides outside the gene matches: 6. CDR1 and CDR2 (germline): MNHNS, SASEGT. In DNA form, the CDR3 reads TGTGCCAGCAGCCAGCGGGAGGGTACATACGAGCAGTACTTC. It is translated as CASSQREGTYEQYF.

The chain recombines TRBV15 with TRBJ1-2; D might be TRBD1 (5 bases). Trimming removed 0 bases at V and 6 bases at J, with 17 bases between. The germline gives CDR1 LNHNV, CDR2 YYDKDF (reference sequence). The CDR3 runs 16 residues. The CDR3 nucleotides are TGTGCCACCAGCAGAGATGGGGGTCCCACTAAGGATGGCTACACCTTC. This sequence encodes CATSRDGGPTKDGYTF.

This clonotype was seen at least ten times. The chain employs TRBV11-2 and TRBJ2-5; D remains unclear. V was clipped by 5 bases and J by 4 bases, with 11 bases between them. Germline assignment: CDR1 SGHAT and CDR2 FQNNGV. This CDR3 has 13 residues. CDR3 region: CASSTDPGETQYF. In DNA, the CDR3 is TGTGCCAGCAGCACCGATCCTGGAGAGACCCAGTACTTC.

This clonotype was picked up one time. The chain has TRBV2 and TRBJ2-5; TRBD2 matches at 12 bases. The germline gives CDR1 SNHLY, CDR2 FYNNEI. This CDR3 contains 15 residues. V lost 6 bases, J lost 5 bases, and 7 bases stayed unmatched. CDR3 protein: CASSLTSGGGETQYF. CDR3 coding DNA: TGTGCCAGCAGCTTGACTAGCGGGGGAGGGGAGACCCAGTACTTC. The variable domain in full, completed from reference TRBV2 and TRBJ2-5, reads EPEVTQTPSHQVTQMGQEVILRCVPISNHLYFYWYRQILGQKVEFLVSFYNNEISEKSEIFDDQFSVERPDGSNFTLKIRSTKLEDSAMYFCASSLTSGGGETQYFGPGTRLLVL.

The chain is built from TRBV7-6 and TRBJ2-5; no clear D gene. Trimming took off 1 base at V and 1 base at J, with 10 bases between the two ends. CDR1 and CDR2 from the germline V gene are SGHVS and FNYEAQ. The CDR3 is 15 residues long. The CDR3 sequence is CASSLEGRSQETQYF. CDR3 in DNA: TGTGCCAGCAGCTTAGAGGGCAGGAGCCAAGAGACCCAGTACTTC.

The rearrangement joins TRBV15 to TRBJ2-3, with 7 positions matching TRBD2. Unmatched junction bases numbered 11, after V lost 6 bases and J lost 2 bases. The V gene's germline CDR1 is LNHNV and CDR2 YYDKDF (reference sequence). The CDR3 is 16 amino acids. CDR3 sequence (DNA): TGTGCCACCAGGGACCGGGGAGGGAGCGTCACAGATACGCAGTATTTT. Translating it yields CATRDRGGSVTDTQYF.

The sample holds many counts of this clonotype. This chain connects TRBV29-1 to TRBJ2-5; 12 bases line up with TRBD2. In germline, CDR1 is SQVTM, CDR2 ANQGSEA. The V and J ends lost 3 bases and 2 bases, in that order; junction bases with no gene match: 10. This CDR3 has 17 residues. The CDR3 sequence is CSVDRLAGGLWQETQYF. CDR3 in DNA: TGCAGCGTTGATCGGCTAGCGGGGGGGCTTTGGCAAGAGACCCAGTACTTC.

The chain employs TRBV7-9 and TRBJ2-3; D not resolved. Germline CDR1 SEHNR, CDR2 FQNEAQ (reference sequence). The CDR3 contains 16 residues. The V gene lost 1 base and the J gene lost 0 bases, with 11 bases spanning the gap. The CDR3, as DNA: TGTGCCAGCAGCTTAGTGACTCCACGGAGCACAGATACGCAGTATTTT. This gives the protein CASSLVTPRSTDTQYF.

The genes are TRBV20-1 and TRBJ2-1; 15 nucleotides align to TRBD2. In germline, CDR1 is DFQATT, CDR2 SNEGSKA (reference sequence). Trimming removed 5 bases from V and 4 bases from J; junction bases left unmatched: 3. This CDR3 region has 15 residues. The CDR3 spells CSASGTSGGYNEQFF. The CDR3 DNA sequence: TGCAGTGCTTCCGGGACTAGCGGGGGGTACAATGAGCAGTTCTTC.

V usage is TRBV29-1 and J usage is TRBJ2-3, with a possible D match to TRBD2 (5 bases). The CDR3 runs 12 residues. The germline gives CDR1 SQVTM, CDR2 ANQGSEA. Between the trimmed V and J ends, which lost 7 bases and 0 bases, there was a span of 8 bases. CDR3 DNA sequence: TGCAGCGGGACTCTCAGCACAGATACGCAGTATTTT. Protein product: CSGTLSTDTQYF.

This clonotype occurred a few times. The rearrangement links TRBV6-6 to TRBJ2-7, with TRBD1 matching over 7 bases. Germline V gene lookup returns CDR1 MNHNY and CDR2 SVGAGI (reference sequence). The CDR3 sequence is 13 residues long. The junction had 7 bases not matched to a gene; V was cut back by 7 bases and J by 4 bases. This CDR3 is CASIATGKYEQYF. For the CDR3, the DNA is TGTGCCAGCATCGCGACAGGGAAGTACGAGCAGTACTTC.

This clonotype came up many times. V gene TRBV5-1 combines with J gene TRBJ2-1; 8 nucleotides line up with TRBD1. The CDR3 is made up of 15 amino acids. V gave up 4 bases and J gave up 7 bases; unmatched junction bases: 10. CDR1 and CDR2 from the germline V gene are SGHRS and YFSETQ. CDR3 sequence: CASSEGQAGVNEQFF. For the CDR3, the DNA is TGCGCCAGCAGCGAGGGACAGGCGGGTGTTAATGAGCAGTTCTTC.